The 10 T cell receptor beta chains in this list originate from one sample, sequenced in a study of OX40 agonist ivuxolimab in advanced cancers. Library method: the immunoSEQ multiplex PCR assay. TCRdb retrieved this table from immuneACCESS and kept in-frame rearrangements only. Not all clones are present; in checked studies, unresolved V genes account for under half, and no reason is known for the remainder. For this sample there are 25,000 to 35,000 clones; roughly 87% appear just once. Jointly, the top ten make up about 15% of the sample. The source material was CD4+ or CD8+ T cells sorted from blood, sampled in a trial of the OX40 agonist ivuxolimab. Receptor source: an adult with an advanced solid tumor such as melanoma, head and neck, liver or kidney cancer.

The gene calls are TRBV13 and TRBJ2-7; maybe TRBD1 (6 bases). Deletions cut 5 bases from V and 3 bases from J, with 11 bases between. CDR3 size: 13 residues. Germline CDR1 and CDR2: PRHDT and FYEKMQ (reference sequence). Here the CDR3 reads CASSPLDSYEQYF. The CDR3 DNA reads as TGTGCCAGCAGCCCCCTGGACAGCTACGAGCAGTACTTC.

CDR3 loop: CASTTGEGSTDTQYF. The CDR3 nucleotides are TGTGCCAGCACGACAGGGGAGGGGAGCACAGATACGCAGTATTTT. V and J are TRBV11-2 and TRBJ2-3; a possible D gene is TRBD1 (8 bases). Deletions cut 7 bases from V and 0 bases from J, with 14 bases between. In germline, CDR1 is SGHAT, CDR2 FQNNGV. The length of the CDR3 is 15 residues. Filled out from reference TRBV11-2 and TRBJ2-3, the complete variable domain reads EAGVAQSPRYKIIEKRQSVAFWCNPISGHATLYWYQQILGQGPKLLIQFQNNGVVDDSQLPKDRFSAERLKGVDSTLKIQPAKLEDSAVYLCASTTGEGSTDTQYFGPGTRLTVL.

The chain has TRBV28 and TRBJ2-7, with 8 nucleotides matching TRBD2. CDR3 size: 14 residues. Looked up from germline, CDR1 is MDHEN and CDR2 is SYDVKM. The ends lost 7 bases at V and 1 base at J; junction bases unmatched: 6. CDR3 nucleotide sequence: TGTGCCAGCAACATAGCGGGACCTTCCTACGAGCAGTACTTC. This sequence encodes CASNIAGPSYEQYF.

The chain links TRBV28 to TRBJ2-1; no definite D call. The CDR3 consists of 13 residues. In germline, CDR1 is MDHEN, CDR2 SYDVKM. The V and J ends lost 6 bases and 5 bases respectively, with 11 bases between them. CDR3 sequence reads: CASSNLIDNEQFF. The CDR3 region has the DNA TGTGCCAGCAGCAACTTAATCGACAATGAGCAGTTCTTC.

In its sample, this clone was seen a few times. The V gene is TRBV28, the J gene TRBJ2-7; 9 positions match TRBD2. This CDR3 region has 15 residues. V shed 1 base and J 1 base; nucleotides not matched to a gene: 2. Germline CDR1 and CDR2: MDHEN and SYDVKM. The DNA of the CDR3 is TGTGCCAGCAGTTTATCGGGACTAGCTTCCTACGAGCAGTACTTC. It specifies CASSLSGLASYEQYF.

This clone appeared once. The chain has TRBV9 and TRBJ2-5, with D tentatively TRBD1 or TRBD2 (5 bases each). The CDR3 runs 14 residues. With 2 bases removed from V and 5 bases from J, the gap between germline ends came to 13 bases. CDR1 SGDLS and CDR2 YYNGEE come from the germline V gene. The CDR3 coding sequence is TGTGCCAGCAGCGTTACCGGGGCTACGGAGACCCAGTACTTC. Protein sequence: CASSVTGATETQYF.

The chain recombines TRBV4-1 with TRBJ2-1; no clear D. Germline-derived CDR1 and CDR2 are MGHRA and YSYEKL. Deletions cut 4 bases from V and 2 bases from J, with 15 bases between. The CDR3 is 16 residues long. The CDR3 DNA reads as TGCGCCAGCAGCCCCGATCCCCCGAGCGCCTACAATGAGCAGTTCTTC. This encodes CASSPDPPSAYNEQFF.

The rearrangement uses TRBV11-2 and TRBJ1-2, with 8 bases lining up with TRBD1. After removal of 5 bases from V and 7 bases from J, the junction contained 12 bases not matched to a gene. The CDR3 sequence is 15 residues long. CDR1 SGHAT and CDR2 FQNNGV come from the germline V gene. The CDR3 DNA reads TGTGCCAGCAGCCCCCATGGCCAGGGGGCGTTTGGCTACACCTTC. This sequence encodes CASSPHGQGAFGYTF.

This clone was observed a single time. The chain employs TRBV9 and TRBJ1-5; a weak D match, TRBD1 (5 bases). The ends were cut back, 3 bases at V and 3 bases at J, with 13 bases in the middle. The CDR3 loop spans 15 amino acids. Germline CDR1 and CDR2: SGDLS and YYNGEE. DNA of the CDR3: TGTGCCAGCAGCGGTCAGGGAACGAACAATCAGCCCCAGCATTTT. It is translated as CASSGQGTNNQPQHF.

The V call is TRBV5-1, the J call TRBJ1-1; D remains unclear. CDR1 is SGHRS and CDR2 is YFSETQ in the germline V gene. CDR3 length: 13 residues. Between the trimmed V and J ends, which lost 5 bases and 1 base, there was a span of 9 bases. CDR3 DNA sequence: TGCGCCAGCAGATCCCGACAGAACACTGAAGCTTTCTTT. Encoded protein: CASRSRQNTEAFF.